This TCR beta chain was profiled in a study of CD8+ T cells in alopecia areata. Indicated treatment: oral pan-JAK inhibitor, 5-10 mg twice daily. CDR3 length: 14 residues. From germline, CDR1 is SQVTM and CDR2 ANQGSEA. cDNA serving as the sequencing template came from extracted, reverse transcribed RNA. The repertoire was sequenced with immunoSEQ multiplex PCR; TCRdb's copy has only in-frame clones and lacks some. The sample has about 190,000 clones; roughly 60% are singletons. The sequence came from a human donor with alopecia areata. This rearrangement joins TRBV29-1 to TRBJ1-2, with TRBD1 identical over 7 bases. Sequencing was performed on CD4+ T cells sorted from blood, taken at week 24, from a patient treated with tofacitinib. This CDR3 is CAAVVGDSLGGYTF. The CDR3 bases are TGCGCCGCAGTTGTTGGGGACAGCCTGGGTGGCTACACCTTC. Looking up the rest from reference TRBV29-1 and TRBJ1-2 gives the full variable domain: SAVISQKPSRDICQRGTSLTIQCQVDSQVTMMFWYRQQPGQSLTLIATANQGSEATYESGFVIDKFPISRPNLTFSTLTVSNMSPEDSSIYLCAAVVGDSLGGYTFGSGTRLTVV.